This TCR beta chain was captured by sequencing in a study of blood T cell repertoires in COVID-19. Sequencing was performed with immunoSEQ multiplex PCR; in TCRdb, only in-frame clones are kept and a portion is missing. The sample shows 120,000 to 150,000 clones, approximately 80% of them seen only once. Losses at the gene ends were 0 bases for V and 7 bases for J; bases not matched to a gene: 3. The CDR3 contains 14 residues. The V gene's germline CDR1 is KGHDR and CDR2 SFDVKD. Material for sequencing was peripheral blood. The rearrangement joins TRBV24-1 to TRBJ1-2, with 8 bases identical to TRBD1. This sequence originates from a man aged 60 to 75 with active or convalescent COVID-19. Written as DNA, the CDR3 is TGTGCCACCAGTGATTTGCAACAGGGGGGTGGCTACACCTTC. Amino acids: CATSDLQQGGGYTF.